This TCR beta chain appears in the sequencing data of a study of vaccination and CD4 T cells after COVID-19. Study as a whole: The post-vaccine samples came a median around 72 days after dose two (range 14 to 241).

Treatment described: approximately nine-day PBMC culture with coronavirus spike peptide pools or control peptides (ViraFEST assay). Investigators obtained the unexposed donor's CD4+ T cells before the COVID-19 pandemic (2011-2018). The study sequenced cultured CD4+ T cell DNA using the Oncomine TCR Beta short-read assay. MiXCR was run by TCRdb on the PCR reads, yielding one entry per CDR3 protein. The sample lists about 4,000 distinct CDR3 sequences, around 70% seen once, with less than 40% in the top ten. From germline, CDR1 is SGHVS and CDR2 FQNEAQ. CDR3 length: 16 residues. V was clipped by 5 bases and J by 7 bases, with 21 bases between them. Comment on this clonotype: Its antigen remains unknown.

This receptor was identified in a human donor in good health. The chain couples TRBV7-8 to TRBJ1-3, with unresolved D. The sequenced material came from CD4+ T cells from blood, cultured in vitro. The CDR3 protein is CASSLSQGPPGNTIYF. The CDR3 coding sequence is TGTGCCAGCAGCCTCTCTCAAGGACCCCCGGGGAACACCATATATTTT. The whole variable domain, filled in from reference TRBV7-8 and TRBJ1-3, reads GAGVSQSPRYKVAKRGQDVALRCDPISGHVSLFWYQQALGQGPEFLTYFQNEAQLDKSGLPSDRFFAERPEGSVSTLKIQRTQQEDSAVYLCASSLSQGPPGNTIYFGEGSWLTVV.